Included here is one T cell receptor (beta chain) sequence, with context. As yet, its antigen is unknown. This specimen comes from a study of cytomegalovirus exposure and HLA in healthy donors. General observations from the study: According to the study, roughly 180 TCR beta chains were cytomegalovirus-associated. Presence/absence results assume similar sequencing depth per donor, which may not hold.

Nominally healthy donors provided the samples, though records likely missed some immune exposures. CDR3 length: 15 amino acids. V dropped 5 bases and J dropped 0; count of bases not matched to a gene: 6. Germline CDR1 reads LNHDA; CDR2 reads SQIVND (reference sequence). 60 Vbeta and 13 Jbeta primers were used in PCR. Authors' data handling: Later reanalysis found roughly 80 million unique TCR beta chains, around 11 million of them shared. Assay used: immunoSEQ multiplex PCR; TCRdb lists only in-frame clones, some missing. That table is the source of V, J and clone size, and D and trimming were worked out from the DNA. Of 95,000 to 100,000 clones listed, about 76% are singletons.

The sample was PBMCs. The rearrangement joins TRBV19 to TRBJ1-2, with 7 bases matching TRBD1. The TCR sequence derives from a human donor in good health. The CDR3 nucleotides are TGTGCCAGTAGTCCTCGGGACAGACCTAACTATGGCTACACCTTC. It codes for CASSPRDRPNYGYTF.